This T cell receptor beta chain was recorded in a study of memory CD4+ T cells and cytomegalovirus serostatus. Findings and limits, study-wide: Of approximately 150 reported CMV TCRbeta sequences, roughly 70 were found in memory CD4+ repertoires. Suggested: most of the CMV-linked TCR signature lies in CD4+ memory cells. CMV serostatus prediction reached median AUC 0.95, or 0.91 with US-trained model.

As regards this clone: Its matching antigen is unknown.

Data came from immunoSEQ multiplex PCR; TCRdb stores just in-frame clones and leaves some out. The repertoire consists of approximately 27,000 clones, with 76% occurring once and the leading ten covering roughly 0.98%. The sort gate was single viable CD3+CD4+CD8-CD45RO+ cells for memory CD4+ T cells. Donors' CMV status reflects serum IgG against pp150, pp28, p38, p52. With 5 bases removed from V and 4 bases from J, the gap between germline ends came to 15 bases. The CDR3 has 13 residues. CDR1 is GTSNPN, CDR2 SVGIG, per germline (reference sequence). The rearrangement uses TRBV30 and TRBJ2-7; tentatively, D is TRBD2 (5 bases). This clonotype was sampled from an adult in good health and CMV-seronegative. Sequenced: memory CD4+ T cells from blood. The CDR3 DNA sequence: TGTGCCTGGCGTGGACTCAGGACGTACGAGCAGTACTTC. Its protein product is CAWRGLRTYEQYF.